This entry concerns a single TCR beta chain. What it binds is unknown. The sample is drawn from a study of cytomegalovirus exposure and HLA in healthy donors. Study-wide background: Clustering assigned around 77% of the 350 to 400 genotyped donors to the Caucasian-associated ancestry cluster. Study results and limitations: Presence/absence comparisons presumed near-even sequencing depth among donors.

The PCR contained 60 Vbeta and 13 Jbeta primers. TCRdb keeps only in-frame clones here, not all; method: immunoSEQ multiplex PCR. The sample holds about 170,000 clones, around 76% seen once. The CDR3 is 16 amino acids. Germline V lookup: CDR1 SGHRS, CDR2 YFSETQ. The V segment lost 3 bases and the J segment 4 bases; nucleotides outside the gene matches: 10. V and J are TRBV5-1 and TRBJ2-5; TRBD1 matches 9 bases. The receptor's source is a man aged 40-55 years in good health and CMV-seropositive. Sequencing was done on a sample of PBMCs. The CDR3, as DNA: TGCGCCAGCAGCTCTCGGACAGGGGACTACCGAGAGACCCAGTACTTC. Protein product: CASSSRTGDYRETQYF. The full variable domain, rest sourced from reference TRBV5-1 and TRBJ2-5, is KAGVTQTPRYLIKTRGQQVTLSCSPISGHRSVSWYQQTPGQGLQFLFEYFSETQRNKGNFPGRFSGRQFSNSRSEMNVSTLELGDSALYLCASSSRTGDYRETQYFGPGTRLLVL.